Listed below are T cell receptor beta chains from one sample, sequenced in a study of Graves' ophthalmopathy and Graves' hyperthyroidism. TCRdb independently ran MiXCR on the multiplex PCR reads; one entry per CDR3 protein. The sample lists over a million distinct CDR3 sequences; about 40% were seen once. The sample was peripheral blood or thyroid tissue (not recorded which). Receptor source: an adult man with Graves' hyperthyroidism. Each CDR3 is given with its conserved first and last residue. A D gene is named only where the DNA matches it firmly. Clone size is not always given. Where it is, it says once, few, many or a class for expanded clones.

v_gene,d_gene,abundance,j_gene,CDR3aa,CDR3nt
TRBV5-1,-,-,TRBJ2-7,CASSSDGRETYEQYF,TGCGCCAGCAGCTCTGACGGACGGGAAACCTACGAGCAGTACTTC
TRBV7-2,-,-,TRBJ1-4,CASSHAGNNEKLFF,TGCGCCAGCAGCCACGCCGGGAATAATGAAAAACTGTTTTTT
TRBV29-1,TRBD2,-,TRBJ2-7,CSVEMGGKGYEQYF,TGCAGCGTTGAAATGGGGGGGAAGGGGTACGAGCAGTACTTC
TRBV30,-,few,TRBJ1-1,CAWSATGNTEAFF,TGTGCCTGGAGTGCGACAGGGAACACTGAAGCTTTCTTT
TRBV5-6,-,-,TRBJ1-2,CASSLTALNYGYTF,TGTGCCAGCAGCTTGACGGCCCTTAACTATGGCTACACCTTC
TRBV20-1,-,many,TRBJ1-2,CSAPAVTNYGYTF,TGCAGTGCTCCCGCCGTCACGAACTATGGCTACACCTTC
TRBV5-1,TRBD1,-,TRBJ1-4,CASSANGQGEELFF,TGCGCCAGCAGCGCCAATGGACAGGGTGAAGAACTGTTTTTT
TRBV6-5,-,-,TRBJ2-7,CASSYTPRGAESYEQYF,TGTGCCAGCAGTTACACCCCTCGCGGGGCCGAAAGCTACGAGCAGTACTTC
TRBV28,-,few,TRBJ1-2,CASSLGLSGTDYGYTF,TGTGCCAGCAGTTTAGGACTTAGTGGGACGGACTATGGCTACACCTTC
TRBV12-3/TRBV12-4,TRBD1,many,TRBJ1-5,CASRQNQGQGQPQHF,TGTGCCAGCAGGCAGAATCAGGGACAGGGTCAGCCCCAGCATTTT
TRBV7-9,TRBD1,many,TRBJ2-7,CASSLGDSLTEQYF,TGTGCCAGCAGCCTAGGGGACAGCCTGACCGAGCAGTACTTC
TRBV29-1,TRBD1,-,TRBJ1-1,CSGGGTENTEAFF,TGCAGCGGCGGAGGGACAGAGAACACTGAAGCTTTCTTT
TRBV19,-,-,TRBJ1-5,CASTHRGRSTAGNQPQHF,TGTGCCAGTACCCATAGGGGTAGGAGCACGGCGGGCAATCAGCCCCAGCATTTT
TRBV6-5,TRBD2,few,TRBJ2-7,CASSYVAGGPIEQYF,TGTGCCAGCAGTTACGTAGCGGGAGGGCCCATCGAGCAGTACTTC
TRBV7-9,TRBD1,-,TRBJ2-2,CASKNQAGGVNTGELFF,TGTGCCAGCAAGAACCAGGCAGGGGGCGTGAACACCGGGGAGCTGTTTTTT
TRBV20-1,-,-,TRBJ1-2,CSAYQGLPGKVGGYTF,TGCAGTGCCTATCAGGGGCTCCCGGGGAAGGTCGGTGGCTACACCTTC
TRBV15,TRBD2,-,TRBJ2-5,CATSRDAGEETQYF,TGTGCCACCAGCAGAGACGCGGGAGAGGAGACCCAGTACTTC
TRBV20-1,-,-,TRBJ2-6,CSATLKNEYSGANVLTF,TGCAGTGCGACGTTGAAGAATGAGTATTCCGGGGCCAACGTCCTGACTTTC
TRBV5-1,TRBD2,-,TRBJ2-7,CASSLRWAGARNEQYF,TGCGCCAGCAGCCTCCGATGGGCGGGAGCTCGGAACGAGCAGTACTTC
TRBV29-1,-,few,TRBJ1-4,CSVARGAWGEKLFF,TGCAGCGTTGCTCGGGGGGCCTGGGGGGAAAAACTGTTTTTT
TRBV12-3/TRBV12-4,TRBD2,-,TRBJ2-2,CASTGLAGAVGGELFF,TGTGCCAGCACGGGACTAGCGGGAGCGGTGGGCGGGGAGCTGTTTTTT
TRBV4-3,-,many,TRBJ2-2,CASSQAERRELFF,TGCGCCAGCAGCCAAGCCGAACGGCGGGAGCTGTTTTTT
TRBV12-3/TRBV12-4,-,few,TRBJ2-7,CASRSDNVPSYEQYF,TGTGCCAGCAGATCAGACAACGTGCCATCCTACGAGCAGTACTTC
TRBV12-5,-,once,TRBJ1-2,CASGLAGSTGYTF,TGTGCTAGTGGTTTGGCGGGGAGTACTGGCTACACCTTC